This T cell receptor beta chain appears in the sequencing data of a study of regulatory T cells in long-lasting Graves disease. This clonotype was counted at least ten times. Sequence at one end of the junction differs from germline and may be a read error. Time point given: newly diagnosed GD, antithyroid drugs for less than 3 months. PBMC RNA was the source of the TCR library. The CDR3 contains 12 residues. The V gene's germline CDR1 is SEHNR and CDR2 FQNEAQ (reference sequence). Library construction for TCR beta used iRepertoire HTBI primers and Arm-PCR of CDR3 regions. TCRdb analysed the multiplex PCR reads with MiXCR anew, one entry per CDR3 protein. The sample has about 460,000 distinct CDR3 sequences, about 15% seen once. The same specimen was also included in a second study, on T cells in Graves' hyperthyroidism and ophthalmopathy.

The rearrangement links TRBV7-9 to TRBJ1-1; D gene unclear. This receptor was obtained from a woman in her forties or fifties with Graves disease. Sequenced here: peripheral blood mononuclear cells (PBMCs), sampled at new diagnosis, from a patient treated with antithyroid drugs. The CDR3 region is CASSRQNTEAFF. DNA of the CDR3: TGCGCCAGCAGTCGACAGAACACTGAAGCTTTCTTT.